A single T cell receptor (beta chain) is shown here with its context. The source of the sample is a study of blood T cell repertoires in COVID-19. About the research overall: Collection of acute and convalescent COVID-19 samples took place in the United States, Italy and Spain. Sample material is recorded as cDNA or gDNA derived from T cells, B-cell-depleted T cells, or PBMCs.

In the study's own analysis: For nucleated cells, counts were estimated from reference gene primer amplification. TCRdb keeps only in-frame clones here, not all; method: immunoSEQ multiplex PCR. V, J and clone size were drawn from that table, and D and trimming were deduced from the DNA. The repertoire includes some 150,000 clones, just over 85% of them detected once, and about 8% sits in the top ten. The sequence was collected from a woman aged 55-69 years with acute or convalescent COVID-19. Specimen: peripheral blood.

The CDR3 here is CASSSPSGGRSNQPQHF. The CDR3 DNA reads TGTGCCAGCAGCTCCCCGTCGGGGGGGAGAAGCAATCAGCCCCAGCATTTT. The chain recombines TRBV28 with TRBJ1-5, with D possibly matching TRBD1 (5 bases). The V end was cut by 6 bases, the J end by 1 base, with 19 bases between. This CDR3 comprises 17 residues. Germline values: CDR1 MDHEN, CDR2 SYDVKM.